A single TCR beta chain is shown here with its context. Its antigen remains unidentified. The sample is drawn from a study of response to subunit inactivated influenza vaccine. Study-level points and caveats: Few additional T cells are recruited per seasonal influenza vaccination, authors suggested.

V trimming: 2 bases; J trimming: 6 bases; junction bases outside the gene matches: 11. Germline loops: CDR1 MNHNS, CDR2 SASEGT. The length of the CDR3 is 16 residues. TCRdb reanalysed the RT-PCR reads using MiXCR and keeps one entry per CDR3 protein. In the table there are around 200,000 distinct CDR3 sequences, roughly 8.7% of which are singletons. The V call is TRBV6-1, the J call TRBJ2-3, with 7 bases fitting TRBD1. The sequencing here drew on non-naive T cells sorted from PBMCs, taken on the day of vaccination. The sequence was collected from a man between 50 and 59 years old who received an inactivated influenza vaccine. This CDR3 reads CASSEFTGAATDTQYF. The CDR3 DNA reads TGTGCCAGCAGTGAATTTACAGGGGCTGCCACGGATACGCAGTATTTT.